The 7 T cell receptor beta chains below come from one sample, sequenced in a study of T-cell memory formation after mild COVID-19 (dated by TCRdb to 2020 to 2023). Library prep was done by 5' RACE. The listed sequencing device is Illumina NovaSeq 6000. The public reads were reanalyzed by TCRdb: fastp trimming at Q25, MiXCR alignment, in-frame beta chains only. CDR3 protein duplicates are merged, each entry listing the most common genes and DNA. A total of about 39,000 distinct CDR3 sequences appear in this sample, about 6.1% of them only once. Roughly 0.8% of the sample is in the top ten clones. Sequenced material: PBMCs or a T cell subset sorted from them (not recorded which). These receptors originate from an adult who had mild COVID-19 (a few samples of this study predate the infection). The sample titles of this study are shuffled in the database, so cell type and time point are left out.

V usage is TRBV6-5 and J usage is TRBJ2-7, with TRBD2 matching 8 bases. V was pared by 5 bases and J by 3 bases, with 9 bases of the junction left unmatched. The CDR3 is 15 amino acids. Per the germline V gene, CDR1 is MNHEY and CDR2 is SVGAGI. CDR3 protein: CASSPAGGGDYEQYF. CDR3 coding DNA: TGTGCCAGCAGTCCCGCGGGAGGTGGGGACTACGAGCAGTACTTC.

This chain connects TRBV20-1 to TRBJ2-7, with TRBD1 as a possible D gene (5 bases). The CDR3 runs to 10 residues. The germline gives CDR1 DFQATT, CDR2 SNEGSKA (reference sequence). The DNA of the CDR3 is TGCAGGGCTCCAGGGAACGAGCAGTACTTC. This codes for CRAPGNEQYF.

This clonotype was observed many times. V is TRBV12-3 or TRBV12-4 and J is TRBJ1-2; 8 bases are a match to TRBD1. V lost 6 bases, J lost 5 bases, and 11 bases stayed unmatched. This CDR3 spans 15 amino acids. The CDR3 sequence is CASRTGTGSGYGYTF. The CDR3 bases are TGTGCCAGCAGAACCGGGACAGGCAGTGGGTATGGCTACACCTTC.

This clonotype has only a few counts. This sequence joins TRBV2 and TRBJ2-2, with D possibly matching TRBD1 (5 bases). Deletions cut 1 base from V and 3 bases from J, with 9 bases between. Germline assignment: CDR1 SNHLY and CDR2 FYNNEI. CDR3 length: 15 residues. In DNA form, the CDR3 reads TGTGCCAGCAGTGAAGTTGGGGCGGACACCGGGGAGCTGTTTTTT. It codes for CASSEVGADTGELFF.

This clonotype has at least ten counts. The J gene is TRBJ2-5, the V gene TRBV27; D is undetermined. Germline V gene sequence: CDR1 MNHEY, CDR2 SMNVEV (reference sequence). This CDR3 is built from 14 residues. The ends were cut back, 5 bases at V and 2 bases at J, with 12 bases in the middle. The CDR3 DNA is TGTGCCAGCAGTCTCAATCGCGGACAAGAGACCCAGTACTTC. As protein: CASSLNRGQETQYF.

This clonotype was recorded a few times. The CDR3 DNA sequence: TGTGCCAGCAGTACCGGGACTAGCAGTTATGGGGAGACCCAGTACTTC. Translation gives CASSTGTSSYGETQYF. J is TRBJ2-5 and V is TRBV6-2 or TRBV6-3; 9 nucleotides align to TRBD2. CDR1 is MNHEY and CDR2 is SVGEGT in the germline V gene. This CDR3 is built from 16 residues. With 5 bases clipped from V and 5 bases from J, the junction kept 12 bases outside the gene matches.

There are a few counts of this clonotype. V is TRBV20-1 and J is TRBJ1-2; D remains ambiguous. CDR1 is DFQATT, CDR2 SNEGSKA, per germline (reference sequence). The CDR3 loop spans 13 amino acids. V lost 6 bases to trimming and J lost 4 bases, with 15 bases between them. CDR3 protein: CSASAGYGYGYTF. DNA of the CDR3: TGCAGTGCCTCGGCGGGGTATGGCTATGGCTACACCTTC.